This T cell receptor beta chain was identified in a study of CD8 T cells in Susac syndrome. About the study: Patients with Susac syndrome were, at the time of blood collection, therapy-naive, maintained on corticosteroids, or maintained on intravenous immunoglobulin alone. Regarding the study as a whole: Clonal expansion did not appear in Susac syndrome CD4+ T cell repertoires.

CDR1 SNHLY and CDR2 FYNNEI come from the germline V gene. Trimming removed 1 base from V and 0 bases from J, with 10 bases in between. The CDR3 extends over 16 amino acids. Reverse transcription of roughly 0.45 to 1 ug RNA used random hexamers. Across 54 Vbeta and 13 Jbeta, immunoSEQ multiplex PCR amplified TCR beta CDR3. From the immunoSEQ multiplex PCR reads, TCRdb called clonotypes with MiXCR, one entry per CDR3 protein. The table records roughly 200,000 distinct CDR3 sequences, 94% of them present only once. This clonotype was detected only once. Its target is not known. Each Susac syndrome patient had definite or probable disease by recently defined criteria.

This sequence originates from a human donor with Susac syndrome. Sequencing used CD4+ T cells from PBMCs. V gene TRBV2 combines with J gene TRBJ1-5; D call uncertain. Written as DNA, the CDR3 is TGTGCCAGCAGTGAAGGAGCCAGGAGTAGCAATCAGCCCCAGCATTTT. Translated: CASSEGARSSNQPQHF.